This T cell receptor (beta chain) was identified during a study of CD8+ T cells in alopecia areata. Across the study: After 6 to 18 months of tofacitinib, follow-up continued 6 months off drug.

The treatment was: oral pan-JAK inhibitor, 5-10 mg twice daily. Study results and limitations: In patients, TCRs were shared less clearly than in mice, and HLA may possibly be involved.

To note about this clone: Antigen: not known.

Once RNA had been extracted, it was reverse transcribed into cDNA to act as the sequencing template. Repertoires were generated with immunoSEQ multiplex PCR, while TCRdb's copy carries only in-frame clones and drops some. The sample lists 190,000 or so clones, around three fifths occurring once. This material consisted of CD8+ T cells sorted from blood, taken at week 24, from a patient treated with tofacitinib. The sequence came from a human donor with alopecia areata.

DNA of the CDR3: TGTGCCAGCAGCTGGGAGGTTTGGCAGGGGTTCTACAATGAGCAGTTCTTC. As protein: CASSWEVWQGFYNEQFF. This chain joins TRBV5-6 and TRBJ2-1, with D possibly being TRBD1 or TRBD2 (6 bases each). V lost 3 bases and J lost 3, with 19 bases in between. Germline V gene lookup returns CDR1 SGHDT and CDR2 YYEEEE. The CDR3 has 17 residues.